These 16 T cell receptor beta chains came from one sample sequenced in a study of blood T cells in healthy people across ages. It was with a sample-barcoded 5' primer and a J-beta primer mix that a second PCR of roughly 6 to 12 cycles was run. TCRdb reprocessed the 5' RACE reads with MiXCR, giving one entry per CDR3 protein. The table has 650,000 to 1,000,000 distinct CDR3 sequences, about 45% seen once. The sequenced material came from blood. Every receptor here comes from an elderly man in good health.

This chain connects TRBV20-1 to TRBJ2-1; D tentatively reads TRBD1 or TRBD2 (6 bases each). This CDR3 has 15 residues. Trimming removed 0 bases at V and 6 bases at J, with 15 bases between. Germline V gene lookup returns CDR1 DFQATT and CDR2 SNEGSKA (reference sequence). DNA for the CDR3: TGCAGTGCTAGAGATGGGGGGCGGGGCCGCAATGAGCAGTTCTTC. It is translated as CSARDGGRGRNEQFF.

This clonotype was observed a few times. This sequence joins TRBV5-6 and TRBJ2-7; D gene ambiguous. Trimming took off 1 base at V and 3 bases at J, with 8 bases between the two ends. Germline V gene data show CDR1 as SGHDT and CDR2 as YYEEEE. The CDR3 has 13 amino acids. The CDR3 spells CASSLWEGYEQYF. The CDR3 nucleotides are TGTGCCAGCAGCTTGTGGGAAGGCTACGAGCAGTACTTC.

The chain couples TRBV5-1 to TRBJ2-2; 9 positions match TRBD2. Germline V lookup: CDR1 SGHRS, CDR2 YFSETQ. Trimming at V came to 6 bases and at J to 4 bases, leaving 7 bases not matched to a gene. This CDR3 is 15 amino acids long. CDR3: CASKIAGVSTGELFF. The DNA for the CDR3 is TGCGCCAGCAAAATAGCGGGGGTGTCCACCGGGGAGCTGTTTTTT. Complete variable domain (other parts from reference TRBV5-1 and TRBJ2-2): KAGVTQTPRYLIKTRGQQVTLSCSPISGHRSVSWYQQTPGQGLQFLFEYFSETQRNKGNFPGRFSGRQFSNSRSEMNVSTLELGDSALYLCASKIAGVSTGELFFGEGSRLTVL.

This clonotype was observed many times. The gene calls are TRBV7-2 and TRBJ2-3; either TRBD1 or TRBD2 may supply D (6 bases each). The CDR3 contains 14 residues. V dropped 1 base and J dropped 5 bases, with 10 bases sitting between them. Germline V gene sequence: CDR1 SGHTA, CDR2 FQGNSA. For the CDR3, the DNA is TGTGCCAGCAGCTTAGGGGGGGCAATAGATACGCAGTATTTT. It encodes CASSLGGAIDTQYF.

J is TRBJ2-3 and V is TRBV7-9; TRBD2 aligns across 11 bases. After removal of 7 bases from V and 3 bases from J, the junction contained 12 bases not matched to a gene. The germline CDR1 and CDR2 sequences are SEHNR and FQNEAQ (reference sequence). There are 17 residues in the CDR3. This CDR3 is CASTEPWVAGGTDTQYF. Here the CDR3 DNA reads TGTGCCAGCACGGAACCCTGGGTAGCGGGAGGGACAGATACGCAGTATTTT.

The chain carries TRBV7-9 and TRBJ2-4; D is ambiguous. The J call may be faulty, since TRBJ2-7 better matches the DNA end. This CDR3 contains 13 residues. In germline, CDR1 is SEHNR, CDR2 FQNEAQ (reference sequence). The DNA of the CDR3 is TGTGCCAGCAGCTCCGGGTCTCGCTACGAGCAGTACTTC. It codes for CASSSGSRYEQYF.

The rearrangement links TRBV12-3 or TRBV12-4 to TRBJ2-7, with D maybe TRBD1 (6 bases). The CDR3 is 15 amino acids. Trimming stripped 5 bases from V and 3 bases from J, with 17 bases between. CDR3: CASSAHRVAIYEQYF. DNA for the CDR3: TGTGCCAGCAGTGCCCACAGGGTCGCGATCTACGAGCAGTACTTC.

This chain links TRBV4-2 with TRBJ1-1; possibly TRBD1 for D (6 bases). This CDR3 is built from 14 residues. Germline CDR1 is LGHNA and CDR2 is YNFKEQ. The V end lost 1 base, the J end lost 11 bases, and 17 bases lay between the germline ends. In nucleotides, the CDR3 is TGTGCCAGCAGCCAAGGTGTCGGGGGCAGGGAGGCTTTCTTT. Translated, it gives CASSQGVGGREAFF.

This clonotype was seen only a few times. The V and J genes are TRBV12-3 or TRBV12-4 and TRBJ1-4; a weak D match, TRBD1 (6 bases). With 6 bases removed from V and 5 bases from J, the gap between germline ends came to 13 bases. The CDR3 is made up of 14 amino acids. The CDR3 coding sequence is TGTGCCAGCAGCCCTACAGGGCCCAATGAAAAACTGTTTTTT. Translation: CASSPTGPNEKLFF.

This clonotype was detected only a few times. The CDR3 DNA is TGTGCCAGCAGTGATTCAGGGATAGAGACCCAGTACTTC. Its translation is CASSDSGIETQYF. The rearrangement uses TRBV9 and TRBJ2-5; D possibly corresponds to TRBD1 (5 bases). V was clipped by 5 bases and J by 4 bases, with 12 bases between them. This CDR3 region has 13 residues. Per germline, CDR1 SGDLS and CDR2 YYNGEE.

The chain uses TRBV7-3 and TRBJ2-3; D could derive from TRBD1 or TRBD2 (5 bases each). The CDR3 runs to 16 residues. Germline V gene data show CDR1 as SGHTA and CDR2 as FQGTGA. V gave up 5 bases and J gave up 0 bases, with 15 bases separating them. CDR3 sequence reads: CASSLAGTLSTDTQYF. Written as DNA, the CDR3 is TGTGCCAGCAGCCTTGCAGGGACCCTCAGCACAGATACGCAGTATTTT. Based on the CDR3 plus reference TRBV7-3 and TRBJ2-3, the full variable domain is GAGVSQTPSNKVTEKGKYVELRCDPISGHTALYWYRQSLGQGPEFLIYFQGTGAADDSGLPNDRFFAVRPEGSVSTLKIQRTERGDSAVYLCASSLAGTLSTDTQYFGPGTRLTVL.

This clonotype has a handful of counts. The V gene is TRBV12-3 or TRBV12-4, the J gene TRBJ1-1; D uncertain. The V end lost 11 bases, the J end lost 1 base, and 20 bases lay between the germline ends. The CDR3 runs 15 residues. The CDR3 region is CASSPEIEWNTEAFF. DNA of the CDR3: TGTGCCTCCTCACCCGAAATAGAATGGAACACTGAAGCTTTCTTT.

V gene TRBV15 combines with J gene TRBJ2-1, with TRBD1 identical over 9 bases. The CDR3 extends over 16 amino acids. Germline lookup yields CDR1 LNHNV and CDR2 YYDKDF (reference sequence). J was trimmed by 6 bases and V by 1 base; bases with no gene match: 7. The CDR3 DNA follows: TGTGCCACCAGCAGAGGTACAGGGGGCAAGGGCAATGAGCAGTTCTTC. Its translation: CATSRGTGGKGNEQFF.

This clonotype has a count of ten or more. J is TRBJ1-1 and V is TRBV2; no firm D call. V lost 6 bases and J lost 4, with 15 bases in between. The CDR3 length is 14 residues. Germline loops: CDR1 SNHLY, CDR2 FYNNEI. This chain's CDR3 is CASRVFDGSTEAFF. DNA of the CDR3: TGTGCCAGCAGGGTTTTTGATGGGAGCACTGAAGCTTTCTTT.

The sample holds a few counts of this clonotype. V and J are TRBV10-3 and TRBJ1-4; the match to TRBD1 covers 7 bases. V was clipped by 10 bases and J by 3 bases; unmatched bases: 2. The CDR3 length is 12 residues. Germline assignment: CDR1 ENHRY and CDR2 SYGVKD. CDR3 residues: CATGQPNEKLFF. In DNA, the CDR3 is TGTGCCACGGGACAGCCTAATGAAAAACTGTTTTTT.

The chain has TRBV13 and TRBJ2-1; no clear D. Gene TRBJ2-7 matches the end of the DNA better, so the J call may be wrong. The CDR3 covers 13 residues. In germline, CDR1 is PRHDT, CDR2 FYEKMQ (reference sequence). As DNA, the CDR3 is TGTGCCAGCAGCTTAGGGGAGTACAATGAGCAGTACTTC. Amino acid sequence: CASSLGEYNEQYF.